This T cell receptor beta chain was retrieved from a study of cytomegalovirus exposure and HLA in healthy donors. Findings of the study overall: Follow-up analysis seemed to connect common viral pathogens with several of the most significant clusters identified. Likely technical artifact: a cluster of highly shared sequence variants. As a later analysis revealed, the rate of TCR association differed by HLA locus, with DRB1 most and HLA-C fewest.

PCR involved 60 Vbeta and 13 Jbeta primers. Some clones are missing from TCRdb's copy, which holds only in-frame ones; the method was immunoSEQ multiplex PCR. The sample carries roughly 150,000 clones, about 82% recorded once. Points on this clone: As yet, its antigen is unknown.

CDR1 and CDR2 (germline): LNHDA, SQIVND (reference sequence). The CDR3 is 15 residues long. Between the trimmed V and J ends, which lost 6 bases and 0 bases, there was a span of 13 bases. The material sequenced was PBMCs. This TCR was recovered from a young man in good health. The chain couples TRBV19 to TRBJ2-3; maybe TRBD1 (5 bases). This CDR3 is CASRGPAGSTDTQYF. The DNA for the CDR3 is TGTGCCAGTAGGGGGCCGGCAGGTAGCACAGATACGCAGTATTTT.